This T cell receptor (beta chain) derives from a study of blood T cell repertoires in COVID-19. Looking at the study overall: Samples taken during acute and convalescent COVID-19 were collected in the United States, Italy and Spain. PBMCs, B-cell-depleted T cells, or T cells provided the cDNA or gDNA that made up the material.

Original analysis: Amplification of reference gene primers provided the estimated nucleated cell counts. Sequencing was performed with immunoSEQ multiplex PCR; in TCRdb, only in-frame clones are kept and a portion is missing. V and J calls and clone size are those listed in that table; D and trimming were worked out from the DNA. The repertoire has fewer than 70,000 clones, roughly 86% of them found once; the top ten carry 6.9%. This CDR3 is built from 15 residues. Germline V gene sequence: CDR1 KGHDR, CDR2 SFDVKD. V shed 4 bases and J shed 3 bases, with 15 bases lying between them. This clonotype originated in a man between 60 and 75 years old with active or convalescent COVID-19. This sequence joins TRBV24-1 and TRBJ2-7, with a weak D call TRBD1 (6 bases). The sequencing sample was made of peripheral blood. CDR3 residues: CATSDPRGLSYEQYF. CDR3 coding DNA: TGTGCCACCAGTGACCCCAGGGGCTTAAGCTACGAGCAGTACTTC.